A single sample gave rise to the 21 T cell receptor beta chains below, sequenced in a study of metastatic and nonmetastatic thyroid tumors. Via MiXCR, TCRdb re-called the PCR reads. The table lists approximately 12,000 clones, under 25% of them singletons, with about 14% in the top ten. Prior to thyroid surgery, none of the patients had received any treatment. The material sequenced was adjacent normal tissue. The receptors stem from a female donor with papillary thyroid cancer or a benign thyroid nodule (not recorded which). Some clones in this sample may be carry-over from other donors' samples.

The V and J genes are TRBV7-9 and TRBJ1-2, with a possible D match to TRBD1 (6 bases). Trimming left V 5 bases short and J 14 bases short, with 24 bases between. Germline CDR1 is SEHNR and CDR2 is FQNEAQ (reference sequence). This CDR3 region has 14 residues. CDR3 residues: CASSLIWADRRLTF. The DNA of the CDR3 is TGTGCCAGCAGCCTAATTTGGGCTGACAGGCGCCTGACCTTC.

The V and J genes are TRBV9 and TRBJ2-3; D gene unclear. The CDR3 is 14 amino acids. With 0 bases removed from V and 3 bases from J, the gap between germline ends came to 8 bases. The germline gives CDR1 SGDLS, CDR2 YYNGEE. The chain's CDR3 is CASSVVSVTDTQYF. CDR3 DNA sequence: TGTGCCAGCAGCGTAGTTTCAGTAACAGATACGCAGTATTTT.

This clone was picked up many times. The chain recombines TRBV7-6 with TRBJ2-3, with D tentatively TRBD1 or TRBD2 (5 bases each). The V gene lost 2 bases and the J gene lost 3 bases, with 15 bases spanning the gap. The CDR3 totals 16 residues. Germline loops: CDR1 SGHVS, CDR2 FNYEAQ. For the CDR3, the DNA is TGTGCCAGCAGCTTATATTGGGACGAAGATACAGATACGCAGTATTTT. It yields the protein CASSLYWDEDTDTQYF.

This clone was seen ten or more times. The rearrangement links TRBV5-6 to TRBJ2-7; D call uncertain. Trimming removed 2 bases at V and 8 bases at J, with 20 bases between. This CDR3 spans 15 amino acids. From germline, CDR1 is SGHDT and CDR2 YYEEEE. The DNA of the CDR3 is TGTGCCAGCAGCTTTGGATTTGGCGACTTTACGCAGCAGTACTTC. Encoded protein: CASSFGFGDFTQQYF.

The table lists this clone with many counts. The chain joins TRBV5-6 to TRBJ2-7; 7 bases are shared with TRBD1. The CDR3 contains 14 residues. The V segment lost 0 bases and the J segment 3 bases; nucleotides outside the gene matches: 3. Germline assignment: CDR1 SGHDT and CDR2 YYEEEE. The CDR3 protein is CASSLGQGIYEQYF. CDR3 sequence (DNA): TGTGCCAGCAGCTTGGGACAGGGCATCTACGAGCAGTACTTC.

The V call is TRBV19, the J call TRBJ2-7; 9 bases match TRBD1. The junction had 7 bases not matched to a gene; V was cut back by 4 bases and J by 6 bases. This CDR3 comprises 14 residues. Germline V gene sequence: CDR1 LNHDA, CDR2 SQIVND (reference sequence). CDR3 sequence: CASSRWTGESEQYF. CDR3 DNA: TGTGCCAGTAGTAGATGGACAGGGGAGAGCGAGCAGTACTTC.

This clone has ten or more counts. V usage is TRBV4-1 and J usage is TRBJ1-3; 8 bases match TRBD1. Germline assignment: CDR1 MGHRA and CDR2 YSYEKL. The V segment lost 3 bases and the J segment 3 bases; nucleotides outside the gene matches: 4. CDR3 length: 15 residues. The CDR3 reads CASSQQGAGGNTIYF. CDR3 in DNA: TGCGCCAGCAGCCAGCAGGGGGCAGGTGGAAACACCATATATTTT.

With regard to this clone: A junction boundary mismatches the germline segment, possibly from a read error. The gene calls are TRBV11-3 and TRBJ2-7; D gene unclear. The germline V gene encodes CDR1 SGHNT and CDR2 YENEEA. The CDR3 runs 13 residues. CDR3 protein: CASSLSMGYEQYF. In DNA form, the CDR3 reads TGTGCCAGCAGCTTAAGTATGGGCTACGAACAGTACTTC.

This clone was seen many times. The junction does not match germline at one end; this may be a read error. The sample holds other DNA sequences that translate to the same CDR3. This CDR3 reads CSARDRGHGGYTF. CDR3 in DNA: TGCAGTGCGAGAGACAGGGGGCACGGTGGCTACACCTTC. V gene TRBV20-1 combines with J gene TRBJ1-2; 10 bases fit TRBD1. CDR3 length equals 13 residues. Germline V lookup: CDR1 DFQATT, CDR2 SNEGSKA (reference sequence).

Ten or more counts support this clone. CDR3 DNA: TGTGCCAGCAGCGAAGGGACAGTAGACAATCAGCCCCAGCATTTT. It codes for CASSEGTVDNQPQHF. V and J are TRBV9 and TRBJ1-5; 7 positions agree with TRBD1. V trimming: 3 bases; J trimming: 3 bases; junction bases outside the gene matches: 6. The CDR3 consists of 15 residues. Looked up from germline, CDR1 is SGDLS and CDR2 is YYNGEE.

This clone was observed many times. The chain carries TRBV7-3 and TRBJ2-1; 12 bases line up with TRBD2. The trim removed 3 bases at V and 4 bases at J, leaving 1 base unmatched. The CDR3 sequence is 15 residues long. Germline-derived CDR1 and CDR2 are SGHTA and FQGTGA. DNA for the CDR3: TGTGCCAGCAGCTTGCTAGCGGGAGGGTACAATGAGCAGTTCTTC. It is translated as CASSLLAGGYNEQFF.

This clone was counted many times. The chain links TRBV2 to TRBJ2-5; either TRBD1 or TRBD2 may fit D (6 bases each). V was trimmed by 5 bases and J by 5 bases, leaving 12 bases between them. The germline V gene encodes CDR1 SNHLY and CDR2 FYNNEI. The CDR3 runs to 13 residues. The chain's CDR3 is CASSYGGRETQYF. The CDR3 nucleotides read TGTGCCAGCAGTTATGGGGGGCGGGAGACCCAGTACTTC.

This clone was seen many times. The chain recombines TRBV29-1 with TRBJ1-2, with D perhaps TRBD1 (5 bases). Trimming took off 2 bases at V and 4 bases at J, with 14 bases between the two ends. CDR3 size: 14 residues. The germline V gene encodes CDR1 SQVTM and CDR2 ANQGSEA. CDR3 residues: CSVESLGEGYGYTF. For the CDR3, the DNA is TGCAGCGTTGAATCGCTGGGGGAGGGCTATGGCTACACCTTC.

J is TRBJ1-1 and V is TRBV5-6; D is unresolved. The length of the CDR3 is 12 residues. Germline V gene lookup returns CDR1 SGHDT and CDR2 YYEEEE. Trimming removed 6 bases at V and 6 bases at J, with 12 bases between. CDR3 sequence (DNA): TGTGCCAGCACTCTCTCGGGCCCTGAAGCTTTCTTT. This encodes CASTLSGPEAFF. Variable domain in full (rest from reference TRBV5-6 and TRBJ1-1): DAGVTQSPTHLIKTRGQQVTLRCSPKSGHDTVSWYQQALGQGPQFIFQYYEEEERQRGNFPDRFSGHQFPNYSSELNVNALLLGDSALYLCASTLSGPEAFFGQGTRLTVV.

About this clone itself: An end of the junction differs from the germline gene, which may be a read error. The chain couples TRBV11-3 to TRBJ2-3; maybe TRBD1 (5 bases). There are 14 residues in the CDR3. Germline loops: CDR1 SGHNT, CDR2 YENEEA. CDR3 sequence reads: CASSPVPDTYTQYF. CDR3 DNA: TGTGCCAGCAGCCCAGTCCCGGACACATATACGCAGTATTTT. Drawing the rest from reference TRBV11-3 and TRBJ2-3, the complete variable domain is EAGVVQSPRYKIIEKKQPVAFWCNPISGHNTLYWYLQNLGQGPELLIRYENEEAVDDSQLPKDRFSAERLKGVDSTLKIQPAELGDSAVYLCASSPVPDTYTQYFGPGTRLTVL.

At least ten counts were recorded for this clone. This chain joins TRBV15 and TRBJ2-7; unclear D gene. Trimming left V 0 bases short and J 4 bases short, with 4 bases between. Germline values: CDR1 LNHNV, CDR2 YYDKDF (reference sequence). CDR3 size: 12 residues. The CDR3 DNA follows: TGTGCCACCAGCAGAGAAGGATACGAGCAGTACTTC. It translates to CATSREGYEQYF.

This clone was counted at least ten times. The chain employs TRBV18 and TRBJ1-3; possibly TRBD1 for D (6 bases). The germline CDR1 and CDR2 sequences are KGHSH and LQKENI. The CDR3 is 15 amino acids. Trimming left V 3 bases short and J 2 bases short, with 11 bases between. The CDR3 sequence is CASSPGRGAGNTIYF. Here the CDR3 DNA reads TGTGCCAGCTCACCGGGCAGGGGAGCTGGAAACACCATATATTTT.

Notes on this clone: One end of the junction is discordant with germline, which a read error may explain. V gene TRBV6-2 or TRBV6-3 combines with J gene TRBJ1-4, with D hard to call. The V gene's germline CDR1 is MNHEY and CDR2 SVGEGT. CDR3 length: 9 amino acids. The CDR3 DNA sequence: TGTGCCATGGTTCCGGGAGTCATATTT. It encodes CAMVPGVIF.

Ten or more counts support this clone. This clone may be a read error of a much larger clone one base away. CDR3 in DNA: TGTGCCAGCGGCTTCGGGCCACTACCCAACTACGAGCAGTACTTC. Its protein product is CASGFGPLPNYEQYF. V usage is TRBV7-8 and J usage is TRBJ2-7, with D hard to call. CDR1 is SGHVS, CDR2 FQNEAQ, per germline. The length of the CDR3 is 15 residues.

This clone was counted a few times. This may be a read error: a much more frequent sequence differs by one nucleotide. The rearrangement links TRBV29-1 to TRBJ2-3; D is perhaps TRBD1 (6 bases). The ends were cut back, 2 bases at V and 1 base at J, with 10 bases in the middle. From germline, CDR1 is SQVTM and CDR2 ANQGSEA. This CDR3 is built from 14 residues. The CDR3, as DNA: TGCAGCGTTGAAAGGGGGAGCGGCACAGATACGCAGTATTTT. Amino acids: CSVERGSGTDTQYF.

This clone was seen only a few times. Since a much larger clone is just one base distant, this may be a read error. The chain is built from TRBV2 and TRBJ2-3, with 8 bases lining up with TRBD1. The CDR3 is 15 residues long. Per germline, CDR1 SNHLY and CDR2 FYNNEI. The chain's CDR3 is CAGSELGTGTGTQYF. CDR3 nucleotide sequence: TGTGCCGGCAGTGAACTCGGGACAGGTACAGGTACGCAGTATTTT. The whole variable domain, filled in from reference TRBV2 and TRBJ2-3, reads EPEVTQTPSHQVTQMGQEVILRCVPISNHLYFYWYRQILGQKVEFLVSFYNNEISEKSEIFDDQFSVERPDGSNFTLKIRSTKLEDSAMYFCAGSELGTGTGTQYFGPGTRLTVL.